This passage covers 18 T cell receptor beta chains from one sample sequenced in a study of T cells in localized non-small cell lung cancer. Here immunoSEQ multiplex PCR was the method, and the copy in TCRdb shows in-frame clones only, minus some. The repertoire holds nearly 25,000 clones, with roughly nine tenths as singletons. The sequencing here drew on peripheral blood, taken before any cancer treatment. The receptors were gathered from a man aged 35-75 years with stage III squamous cell lung carcinoma.

The genes are TRBV7-5 and TRBJ2-2. TRBV7-5 is flagged as a pseudogene. This CDR3 is 17 amino acids long. In DNA form, the CDR3 reads TGTGTCAGAAGCTTAGCCACCTCCGGGTGGGGCACCGGGGAGCTGTTTTTT. Translating gives CVRSLATSGWGTGELFF.

The chain recombines TRBV19 with TRBJ1-1; the D is unclear. The length of the CDR3 is 13 residues. Looked up from germline, CDR1 is LNHDA and CDR2 is SQIVND (reference sequence). Trimming pared 2 bases from V and 1 base from J, leaving 5 bases between. The DNA of the CDR3 is TGTGCCAGTAGTATACGAAGGAACACTGAAGCTTTCTTT. Its translation is CASSIRRNTEAFF.

The gene calls are TRBV11-1 and TRBJ2-7; D is uncertain. CDR1 is SGHAT, CDR2 FQDESV, per germline (reference sequence). The CDR3 spans 14 residues. V lost 5 bases and J 6 bases, leaving 17 bases between the germline ends. In DNA, the CDR3 is TGTGCCAGCAGCCCGCGCCGGGCCCCCCCCGAGCAGTACTTC. It codes for CASSPRRAPPEQYF.

This CDR3 is CASRFRDSTYEQYF. DNA of the CDR3: TGTGCCAGCAGATTCCGGGACAGTACCTACGAGCAGTACTTC. The genes are TRBV6-9 and TRBJ2-7; 7 nucleotides line up with TRBD1. The V segment lost 6 bases and the J segment 2 bases; nucleotides outside the gene matches: 7. Germline V gene sequence: CDR1 MNHGY, CDR2 SVAAGI. This CDR3 region has 14 residues.

J is TRBJ1-2 and V is TRBV2; tentative D call: TRBD1 (5 bases). CDR1 is SNHLY and CDR2 is FYNNEI in the germline V gene. V lost 5 bases to trimming and J lost 7 bases, with 11 bases between them. The CDR3 has 12 residues. The CDR3, as DNA: TGTGCCAGCAGTCCCCAGGGATCTGGCTACACCTTC. Its translation is CASSPQGSGYTF.

This clone was observed once. As DNA, the CDR3 is TGTGCCAGCAGCTTAGATAAGGGTTCGGAGACCCAGTACTTC. Its translation: CASSLDKGSETQYF. The chain joins TRBV11-2 to TRBJ2-5, with D hard to call. The CDR3 is made up of 14 amino acids. V lost 0 bases and J 5 bases, leaving 10 bases between the germline ends. Germline lookup yields CDR1 SGHAT and CDR2 FQNNGV.

The rearrangement joins TRBV5-4 to TRBJ2-3, with D tentatively TRBD2 (5 bases). There are 14 residues in the CDR3. Trimming cost V 0 bases and J 6 bases, with 11 bases left between them. Germline lookup yields CDR1 SGHNT and CDR2 YYREEE (reference sequence). The CDR3 loop reads CASSLERAMDTQYF. The CDR3 DNA is TGTGCCAGCAGCTTGGAGAGGGCTATGGATACGCAGTATTTT.

This chain connects TRBV7-2 to TRBJ1-5; D gene unclear. The V and J ends lost 1 base and 0 bases respectively, with 7 bases between them. Germline values: CDR1 SGHTA, CDR2 FQGNSA. This CDR3 has 15 residues. CDR3 bases: TGTGCCAGCAGCTTAGGAACCTATAGCAATCAGCCCCAGCATTTT. Amino acid sequence: CASSLGTYSNQPQHF.

This clone was picked up a small number of times. The rearrangement joins TRBV6-1 to TRBJ1-6; D call uncertain. Trimming removed 6 bases from V and 5 bases from J, with 8 bases in between. CDR1 and CDR2 from the germline V gene are MNHNS and SASEGT. The CDR3 spans 13 residues. In nucleotides, the CDR3 is TGTGCCAGCAGGACGTCCAATAATTCACCCCTCCACTTT. Protein sequence: CASRTSNNSPLHF.

This clone was observed a few times. This rearrangement joins TRBV2 to TRBJ2-7; D uncertain. Germline assignment: CDR1 SNHLY and CDR2 FYNNEI. Trimming cost V 5 bases and J 2 bases, with 13 bases left between them. The CDR3 extends over 14 amino acids. DNA of the CDR3: TGTGCCAGCAGTCCTCGACTTGTAACCTACGAGCAGTACTTC. Amino acids: CASSPRLVTYEQYF.

This chain links TRBV6-5 with TRBJ2-7; D is uncertain. This CDR3 comprises 14 residues. The germline V and J ends were trimmed by 0 bases and 3 bases, with 9 bases remaining between them. Germline assignment: CDR1 MNHEY and CDR2 SVGAGI. Written as DNA, the CDR3 is TGTGCCAGCAGTTACTCGGTAGAGGACTACGAGCAGTACTTC. As protein: CASSYSVEDYEQYF.

The chain employs TRBV7-6 and TRBJ2-5, with D perhaps matching TRBD1 (6 bases). V lost 5 bases, J lost 2 bases, and 9 bases lay in between. The CDR3 extends over 13 amino acids. The germline CDR1 and CDR2 sequences are SGHVS and FNYEAQ. CDR3 coding DNA: TGTGCCAGCAGCACAGGACAGCAAGAGACCCAGTACTTC. Translation gives CASSTGQQETQYF.

The chain carries TRBV28 and TRBJ1-4, with D tentatively TRBD1 (5 bases). The CDR3 runs 16 residues. The V end was cut by 8 bases, the J end by 0 bases, with 16 bases between. Looked up from germline, CDR1 is MDHEN and CDR2 is SYDVKM. CDR3 region: CASGGGNPTTNEKLFF. CDR3 in DNA: TGTGCCAGCGGGGGAGGGAACCCCACAACTAATGAAAAACTGTTTTTT.

This chain uses TRBV5-1 with TRBJ2-1; no firm D call. The CDR3 has 15 residues. The germline CDR1 and CDR2 sequences are SGHRS and YFSETQ. V gave up 0 bases and J gave up 0 bases, with 7 bases separating them. CDR3 region: CASSLVLGSYNEQFF. The CDR3 region has the DNA TGCGCCAGCAGCTTGGTACTCGGCTCCTACAATGAGCAGTTCTTC.

The genes are TRBV7-3 and TRBJ2-1, with 8 bases lining up with TRBD1. The J segment lost 3 bases and the V segment lost 5 bases, leaving 6 bases of the junction unmatched. From germline, CDR1 is SGHTA and CDR2 FQGTGA. The CDR3 totals 15 residues. The CDR3 spells CASSVDRGGYNEQFF. In nucleotides, the CDR3 is TGTGCCAGCAGCGTAGACAGGGGCGGCTACAATGAGCAGTTCTTC.

The gene calls are TRBV28 and TRBJ1-4; tentatively, D is TRBD1 (6 bases). The CDR3 has 12 residues. Germline V gene lookup returns CDR1 MDHEN and CDR2 SYDVKM. CDR3 protein: CAVGGTNEKLFF. As DNA, the CDR3 is TGTGCAGTGGGGGGCACTAATGAAAAACTGTTTTTT.

V and J are TRBV29-1 and TRBJ2-2; TRBD1 aligns across 7 bases. The CDR3 has 13 residues. The germline gives CDR1 SQVTM, CDR2 ANQGSEA. The ends lost 6 bases at V and 1 base at J; junction bases unmatched: 2. In nucleotides, the CDR3 is TGCAGCGTGAGACAGGGGAACACCGGGGAGCTGTTTTTT. This codes for CSVRQGNTGELFF.

This clone was counted a single time. The gene calls are TRBV7-3 and TRBJ2-1; either TRBD1 or TRBD2 may fit D (5 bases each). Germline V gene sequence: CDR1 SGHTA, CDR2 FQGTGA. CDR3 size: 16 residues. V was pared by 2 bases and J by 0 bases, with 11 bases between. The CDR3 is CASSLEPGASYNEQFF. The CDR3, as DNA: TGTGCCAGCAGCTTAGAGCCCGGGGCCTCCTACAATGAGCAGTTCTTC.